The present T cell receptor (beta chain) was sequenced within a study of blood T cell repertoires in COVID-19. Turning to the study itself: Samples representing acute and convalescent COVID-19 were sourced from the United States, Italy and Spain. T cells, B-cell-depleted T cells, or PBMCs supplied cDNA or gDNA.

In the authors' workflow: Amplification from reference gene primers served as the basis for estimated nucleated cell counts. TCRdb's table, derived via immunoSEQ multiplex PCR, lists solely in-frame clones and lacks some. Clone size and V and J calls were adopted from that table, with D and trimming inferred from the DNA. The sample has 200,000 or so clones, just under 85% seen once. CDR3 size: 17 residues. V lost 0 bases, J lost 4 bases, and 18 bases lay in between. The germline gives CDR1 LNHNV, CDR2 YYDKDF (reference sequence). Sequences were obtained from peripheral blood. This chain uses TRBV15 with TRBJ1-2, with D possibly being TRBD1 (6 bases). This TCR derives from a human donor with acute or convalescent COVID-19. The donor label of this sample is uncertain. As DNA, the CDR3 is TGTGCCACCAGCAGAGATACAACAGGGAATATTGCCTATGGCTACACCTTC. It yields the protein CATSRDTTGNIAYGYTF.